This TCR beta chain was captured in a study of CD8 T cells in ankylosing spondylitis. General study points: Within ankylosing spondylitis blood, a TCR beta motif made up of eight or nine highly homologous variants appeared to be characteristic. In the blood and synovial fluid of reactive arthritis, some motif variants had been previously reported.

The CDR3 is 12 residues long. Looked up from germline, CDR1 is DFQATT and CDR2 is SNEGSKA (reference sequence). TCRdb fed the 5' RACE reads into MiXCR, producing one record per CDR3 protein. Among 700,000 to 1,000,000 distinct CDR3 sequences listed, about 12% were seen once. This clonotype was seen a handful of times. Its antigen is unknown. The sample was blood, either unsorted or a sorted T cell fraction (not recorded which). The V gene is TRBV20-1, the J gene TRBJ2-1; 11 bases line up with TRBD2. This TCR derives from a male donor with ankylosing spondylitis. The CDR3 reads CRVAGGYNEQFF. For the CDR3, the DNA is TGCAGGGTAGCGGGAGGGTACAATGAGCAGTTCTTC.